Shown below are 28 T cell receptor beta chains from a single sample sequenced in a study of T-cell reconstitution after alpha-beta-depleted transplantation in children. Preparation of the TCRbeta library involved a method that used unique molecular identifiers. TCRdb recomputed calls from the PCR reads with MiXCR, one row per CDR3 protein. The sample consists of 600,000 to 700,000 distinct CDR3 sequences, around 13% of them appearing once. The material was PBMCs, obtained before TCRalphabeta/CD19-depleted stem cell transplant. The receptors shown here come from a girl between 2 and 10 years old with congenital amegakaryocytic thrombocytopenia, due to receive a stem cell transplant.

With respect to this clonotype: One end of the junction fails to match germline, which may point to a read error. The chain carries TRBV7-9 and TRBJ2-5; D remains unclear. This CDR3 has 12 residues. The germline gives CDR1 SEHNR, CDR2 FQNEAQ (reference sequence). The CDR3 nucleotides are TGTGCCAGCGGCTTCAGCCGAGAGACCCAGTACTTC. The encoded protein is CASGFSRETQYF.

The V call is TRBV29-1, the J call TRBJ1-2, with TRBD1 as a possible D gene (6 bases). CDR1 is SQVTM and CDR2 is ANQGSEA in the germline V gene. V was cut by 3 bases and J by 4 bases, with 9 bases left in between. The CDR3 loop spans 12 amino acids. CDR3 residues: CSVDLRGYGYTF. The CDR3 DNA reads as TGCAGCGTTGACCTCAGGGGCTATGGCTACACCTTC.

The gene calls are TRBV3-1 and TRBJ1-5; TRBD1 agrees at 8 bases. Germline CDR1 and CDR2: LGHDT and YNNKEL (reference sequence). The CDR3 contains 13 residues. The ends lost 3 bases at V and 8 bases at J; junction bases unmatched: 3. CDR3 DNA sequence: TGTGCCAGCAGCCAGGACAGGGAGGAGCCCCAGCATTTT. It codes for CASSQDREEPQHF.

This clonotype occurred many times. This chain connects TRBV12-3 or TRBV12-4 to TRBJ2-3, with 10 bases aligning to TRBD2. This CDR3 is 15 amino acids long. V shed 6 bases, J shed 3 bases, and the junction held 6 bases outside the gene matches. The CDR3 is CASSLAGDVTDTQYF. The CDR3 coding sequence is TGTGCCAGCAGCCTAGCGGGAGATGTTACAGATACGCAGTATTTT.

The chain combines TRBV7-2 with TRBJ2-7; the D is unclear. The germline V gene has CDR1 SGHTA and CDR2 FQGNSA. V lost 4 bases to trimming and J lost 6 bases, with 19 bases between them. This CDR3 contains 15 residues. This CDR3 reads CASSWTASRPLEQYF. CDR3 sequence (DNA): TGTGCCAGCAGCTGGACGGCTAGTAGACCCCTCGAGCAGTACTTC.

This clonotype was seen a few times. The V gene is TRBV15, the J gene TRBJ2-3; 7 bases fit TRBD1. The CDR3 totals 14 residues. Per the germline V gene, CDR1 is LNHNV and CDR2 is YYDKDF (reference sequence). With 3 bases clipped from V and 6 bases from J, the junction kept 6 bases outside the gene matches. The CDR3 region has the DNA TGTGCCACCAGCAGGACAGGGAGATCTGATACGCAGTATTTT. Protein: CATSRTGRSDTQYF.

The sample holds many counts of this clonotype. The chain combines TRBV5-6 with TRBJ2-7, with 7 bases lining up with TRBD2. CDR3 length equals 16 residues. Germline CDR1 is SGHDT and CDR2 is YYEEEE. V dropped 1 base and J dropped 4; count of bases not matched to a gene: 11. The CDR3 reads CASSLSFETSWYEQYF. Here the CDR3 DNA reads TGTGCCAGCAGCTTGAGTTTTGAGACTAGCTGGTACGAGCAGTACTTC.

In this sample, this clonotype turned up many times. The chain uses TRBV5-1 and TRBJ2-5; TRBD1 matches 9 bases. The CDR3 is 16 amino acids. CDR1 is SGHRS and CDR2 is YFSETQ in the germline V gene. Trimming cost V 3 bases and J 2 bases; bases outside gene matches: 8. The CDR3 here is CASSWAGTGNQETQYF. CDR3 nucleotides: TGCGCCAGCAGCTGGGCCGGGACAGGGAATCAAGAGACCCAGTACTTC.

This clonotype was detected many times. This chain uses TRBV5-1 with TRBJ2-1, with D perhaps TRBD2 (5 bases). CDR3 length: 13 residues. The V gene lost 2 bases and the J gene lost 6 bases, with 9 bases spanning the gap. Germline loops: CDR1 SGHRS, CDR2 YFSETQ. CDR3 in DNA: TGCGCCAGCAGCTTAAGCGGATTCAATGAGCAGTTCTTC. The encoded protein is CASSLSGFNEQFF.

This clonotype was counted only a few times. J is TRBJ2-7 and V is TRBV7-9; 9 bases agree with TRBD2. This CDR3 is 16 amino acids long. CDR1 and CDR2 (germline): SEHNR, FQNEAQ (reference sequence). Trimming cost V 11 bases and J 6 bases; bases outside gene matches: 20. The CDR3 nucleotides read TGTGCCCTGAAGCCCATAGCGGGAGCGGAAATGGGCGAGCAGTACTTC. Protein sequence: CALKPIAGAEMGEQYF.

A few counts support this clonotype. The rearrangement uses TRBV10-3 and TRBJ1-2, with 7 bases matching TRBD1. Germline trimming cut 10 bases from V and 4 bases from J; bases unmatched to any gene: 15. This CDR3 contains 15 residues. Looked up from germline, CDR1 is ENHRY and CDR2 is SYGVKD. Here the CDR3 reads CATSSRGGRGYGYTF. CDR3 bases: TGTGCCACCAGCTCCAGGGGGGGACGAGGCTATGGCTACACCTTC.

This rearrangement joins TRBV27 to TRBJ2-3; D could derive from TRBD1 or TRBD2 (5 bases each). Germline V gene sequence: CDR1 MNHEY, CDR2 SMNVEV (reference sequence). This CDR3 spans 18 amino acids. Deletions cut 6 bases from V and 1 base from J, with 23 bases between. CDR3: CASRLAGQGVTRTDTQYF. In DNA, the CDR3 is TGTGCCAGCAGGCTGGCGGGCCAGGGTGTGACCCGCACAGATACGCAGTATTTT.

The genes are TRBV9 and TRBJ2-1; the D gene is possibly TRBD2 (6 bases). The V and J ends lost 3 bases and 0 bases respectively, with 28 bases between them. The germline V gene has CDR1 SGDLS and CDR2 YYNGEE. CDR3 length: 21 amino acids. The CDR3: CASSGREEDLPASSSYNEQFF. The CDR3 DNA reads as TGTGCCAGCAGCGGGCGGGAAGAGGACTTACCCGCTTCTAGCTCCTACAATGAGCAGTTCTTC.

This clonotype showed up just a few times. The chain has TRBV5-1 and TRBJ2-1, with 11 bases fitting TRBD2. Looked up from germline, CDR1 is SGHRS and CDR2 is YFSETQ. The CDR3 sequence is 15 residues long. V dropped 7 bases and J dropped 4; count of bases not matched to a gene: 7. CDR3 nucleotide sequence: TGCGCCAGCTTCGAGGGGACTAGCGGATACAATGAGCAGTTCTTC. Residues: CASFEGTSGYNEQFF. Full variable domain (missing parts from reference TRBV5-1 and TRBJ2-1): KAGVTQTPRYLIKTRGQQVTLSCSPISGHRSVSWYQQTPGQGLQFLFEYFSETQRNKGNFPGRFSGRQFSNSRSEMNVSTLELGDSALYLCASFEGTSGYNEQFFGPGTRLTVL.

This clonotype was seen at least ten times. V is TRBV5-6 and J is TRBJ2-1; 9 bases are shared with TRBD2. CDR1 and CDR2 (germline): SGHDT, YYEEEE. V was pared by 2 bases and J by 2 bases, with 5 bases of the junction left unmatched. This CDR3 spans 16 amino acids. CDR3: CASSFLSGSPYNEQFF. The CDR3 DNA reads as TGTGCCAGCAGCTTCCTTAGCGGGAGCCCCTACAATGAGCAGTTCTTC. The full variable domain, its missing parts supplied by reference TRBV5-6 and TRBJ2-1, is DAGVTQSPTHLIKTRGQQVTLRCSPKSGHDTVSWYQQALGQGPQFIFQYYEEEERQRGNFPDRFSGHQFPNYSSELNVNALLLGDSALYLCASSFLSGSPYNEQFFGPGTRLTVL.

This clonotype was picked up many times. CDR3 nucleotide sequence: TGCGCCAGCAGCTCAGACGGCCTTTACGAGCAGTACTTC. It specifies CASSSDGLYEQYF. The rearrangement links TRBV5-1 to TRBJ2-7; D is undetermined. With 3 bases removed from V and 4 bases from J, the gap between germline ends came to 11 bases. Germline CDR1 reads SGHRS; CDR2 reads YFSETQ. There are 13 residues in the CDR3. Variable domain in full (rest from reference TRBV5-1 and TRBJ2-7): KAGVTQTPRYLIKTRGQQVTLSCSPISGHRSVSWYQQTPGQGLQFLFEYFSETQRNKGNFPGRFSGRQFSNSRSEMNVSTLELGDSALYLCASSSDGLYEQYFGPGTRLTVT.

This clonotype was seen ten or more times. The chain carries TRBV11-2 and TRBJ2-4; a weak D match, TRBD2 (5 bases). V was cut by 4 bases and J by 0 bases, with 13 bases left in between. From germline, CDR1 is SGHAT and CDR2 FQNNGV. The CDR3 length is 16 residues. Written as DNA, the CDR3 is TGTGCCAGCAGCTCGATAGAGGGCAGAGCCAAAAACATTCAGTACTTC. This gives the protein CASSSIEGRAKNIQYF.

This clonotype showed up just once. Given a much more abundant clone one base away, this may be a read error. The CDR3 loop reads CSARQGGDYGFTF. Here the CDR3 DNA reads TGCAGTGCTAGGCAGGGGGGGGACTATGGCTTCACCTTC. The rearrangement links TRBV20-1 to TRBJ1-2; 7 bases map to TRBD1. The CDR3 totals 13 residues. The V gene's germline CDR1 is DFQATT and CDR2 SNEGSKA (reference sequence).

This clonotype was seen at least ten times. Here the CDR3 reads CASTPRFQNEKLFF. In DNA form, the CDR3 reads TGTGCCAGCACCCCAAGGTTCCAGAATGAAAAACTGTTTTTT. This sequence joins TRBV12-3 or TRBV12-4 and TRBJ1-4; D ambiguous. There are 14 residues in the CDR3. V lost 7 bases to trimming and J lost 5 bases, with 14 bases between them.

V is TRBV24-1 and J is TRBJ2-1; 7 bases line up with TRBD1. This CDR3 spans 14 amino acids. From germline, CDR1 is KGHDR and CDR2 SFDVKD. Germline trimming cut 8 bases from V and 2 bases from J; bases unmatched to any gene: 5. This CDR3 is CATKETGTYNEQFF. Here the CDR3 DNA reads TGTGCCACCAAAGAGACAGGGACCTACAATGAGCAGTTCTTC.

This clonotype was detected many times. The chain combines TRBV5-1 with TRBJ2-6; the D is unclear. Germline V gene sequence: CDR1 SGHRS, CDR2 YFSETQ. The CDR3 has 16 residues. V was pared by 4 bases and J by 0 bases, with 11 bases between. DNA for the CDR3: TGCGCCAGCAGCACCGGACGGTACTCTGGGGCCAACGTCCTGACTTTC. Its translation: CASSTGRYSGANVLTF.

The chain joins TRBV5-1 to TRBJ2-2; 8 bases match TRBD1. The V gene end was trimmed by 4 bases and the J gene end by 7 bases; junction bases not matched to a gene: 3. The CDR3 consists of 13 residues. Germline V gene lookup returns CDR1 SGHRS and CDR2 YFSETQ. Here the CDR3 DNA reads TGCGCCAGCAGCCTGGGGACAGGCGGGGAGCTGTTTTTT. Residues: CASSLGTGGELFF.

This clonotype was observed many times. The genes are TRBV20-1 and TRBJ2-3, with 11 positions matching TRBD2. The CDR3 is 14 residues long. Germline trimming cut 5 bases from V and 4 bases from J; bases unmatched to any gene: 5. The germline CDR1 and CDR2 sequences are DFQATT and SNEGSKA (reference sequence). DNA of the CDR3: TGCAGTGCTTTTACTAGCGGGAGCGCAGATACGCAGTATTTT. Translated: CSAFTSGSADTQYF.

The gene calls are TRBV7-9 and TRBJ1-5; D is unclear. Looked up from germline, CDR1 is SEHNR and CDR2 is FQNEAQ (reference sequence). The V gene lost 4 bases and the J gene lost 4 bases, with 8 bases spanning the gap. This CDR3 contains 13 residues. Here the CDR3 reads CASSSTQNQPQHF. The CDR3 DNA sequence: TGTGCCAGCAGCTCGACCCAGAATCAGCCCCAGCATTTT. The variable domain in full, with the rest retrieved from reference TRBV7-9 and TRBJ1-5, is DTGVSQNPRHKITKRGQNVTFRCDPISEHNRLYWYRQTLGQGPEFLTYFQNEAQLEKSRLLSDRFSAERPKGSFSTLEIQRTEQGDSAMYLCASSSTQNQPQHFGDGTRLSIL.

The gene calls are TRBV20-1 and TRBJ2-1; 8 nucleotides match TRBD1. V dropped 0 bases and J dropped 4; count of bases not matched to a gene: 2. Germline lookup yields CDR1 DFQATT and CDR2 SNEGSKA (reference sequence). This CDR3 spans 14 amino acids. The CDR3 spells CSARDRTGYNEQFF. CDR3 nucleotides: TGCAGTGCTAGAGATAGGACAGGGTACAATGAGCAGTTCTTC.

Many counts were recorded for this clonotype. This chain joins TRBV3-1 and TRBJ2-7; D is unresolved. The germline V gene has CDR1 LGHDT and CDR2 YNNKEL (reference sequence). V was cut by 0 bases and J by 3 bases, with 3 bases left in between. The CDR3 is 12 residues long. The CDR3 nucleotides read TGTGCCAGCAGCCAAGACCACTACGAGCAGTACTTC. Translated, it gives CASSQDHYEQYF.

The rearrangement uses TRBV2 and TRBJ1-1; D gene ambiguous. The CDR3 has 14 residues. The ends were cut back, 6 bases at V and 7 bases at J, with 18 bases in the middle. CDR1 and CDR2 (germline): SNHLY, FYNNEI. This CDR3 reads CASSAQAGEGEAFF. The CDR3 nucleotides are TGTGCCAGCAGCGCCCAGGCCGGGGAAGGTGAAGCTTTCTTT.

This clonotype was recorded at least ten times. This chain links TRBV5-1 with TRBJ2-3; TRBD2 is a possible D gene (6 bases). In germline, CDR1 is SGHRS, CDR2 YFSETQ. The CDR3 has 19 residues. Deletions cut 0 bases from V and 0 bases from J, with 20 bases between. The CDR3: CASSLESRELRRSTDTQYF. The CDR3 bases are TGCGCCAGCAGCTTGGAGTCGCGGGAACTTCGCCGTAGCACAGATACGCAGTATTTT. The full variable domain, rest sourced from reference TRBV5-1 and TRBJ2-3, is KAGVTQTPRYLIKTRGQQVTLSCSPISGHRSVSWYQQTPGQGLQFLFEYFSETQRNKGNFPGRFSGRQFSNSRSEMNVSTLELGDSALYLCASSLESRELRRSTDTQYFGPGTRLTVL.